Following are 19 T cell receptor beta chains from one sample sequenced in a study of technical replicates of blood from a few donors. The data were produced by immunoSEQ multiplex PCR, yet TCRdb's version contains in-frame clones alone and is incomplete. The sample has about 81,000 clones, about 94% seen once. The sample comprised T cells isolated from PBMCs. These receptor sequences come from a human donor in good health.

CDR3 bases: TGTGCCAGCAGCTTAGCTCCCGGACTAGCGGGTATCTTTCGGGAGCAGTTCTTC. This sequence encodes CASSLAPGLAGIFREQFF. This chain connects TRBV7-2 to TRBJ2-1; 11 bases align to TRBD2. The germline gives CDR1 SGHTA, CDR2 FQGNSA. J lost 10 bases, V lost 0 bases, and 14 bases had no gene match. This CDR3 spans 18 amino acids.

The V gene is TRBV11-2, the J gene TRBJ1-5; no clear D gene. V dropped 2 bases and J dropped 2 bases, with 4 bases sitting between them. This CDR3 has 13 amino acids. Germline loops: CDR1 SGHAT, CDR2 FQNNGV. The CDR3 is CASSLTGNQPQHF. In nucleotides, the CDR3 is TGTGCCAGCAGCTTAACAGGCAATCAGCCCCAGCATTTT.

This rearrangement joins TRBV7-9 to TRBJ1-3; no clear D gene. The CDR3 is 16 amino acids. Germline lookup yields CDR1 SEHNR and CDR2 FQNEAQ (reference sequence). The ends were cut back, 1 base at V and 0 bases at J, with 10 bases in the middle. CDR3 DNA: TGTGCCAGCAGCTTAGAAACAGCTTACTCTGGAAACACCATATATTTT. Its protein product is CASSLETAYSGNTIYF.

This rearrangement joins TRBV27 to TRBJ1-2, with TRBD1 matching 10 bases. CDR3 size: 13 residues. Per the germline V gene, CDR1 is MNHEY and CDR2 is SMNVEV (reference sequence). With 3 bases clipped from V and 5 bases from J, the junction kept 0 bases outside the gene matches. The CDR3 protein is CASSLDRGYGYTF. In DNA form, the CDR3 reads TGTGCCAGCAGTTTGGACAGGGGGTATGGCTACACCTTC.

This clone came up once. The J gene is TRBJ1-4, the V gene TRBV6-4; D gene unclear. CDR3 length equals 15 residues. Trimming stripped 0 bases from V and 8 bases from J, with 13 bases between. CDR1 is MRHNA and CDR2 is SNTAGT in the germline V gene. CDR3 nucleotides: TGTGCCAGCAGTGACTCGAAAATCCGCCGGGAAAAACTGTTTTTT. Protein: CASSDSKIRREKLFF.

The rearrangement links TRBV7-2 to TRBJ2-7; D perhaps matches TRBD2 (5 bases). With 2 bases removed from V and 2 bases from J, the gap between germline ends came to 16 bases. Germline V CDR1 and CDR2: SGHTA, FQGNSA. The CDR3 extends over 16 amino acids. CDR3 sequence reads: CASSLFRSGSTYEQYF. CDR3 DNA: TGTGCCAGCAGCTTATTCCGCTCGGGGTCCACCTACGAGCAGTACTTC.

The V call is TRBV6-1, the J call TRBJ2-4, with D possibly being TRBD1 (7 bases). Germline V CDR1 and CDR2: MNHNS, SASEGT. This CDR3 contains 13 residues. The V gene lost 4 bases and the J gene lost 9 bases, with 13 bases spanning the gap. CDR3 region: CASSGLEGAIQYF. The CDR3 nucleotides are TGTGCCAGCAGTGGACTAGAGGGGGCCATTCAGTACTTC.

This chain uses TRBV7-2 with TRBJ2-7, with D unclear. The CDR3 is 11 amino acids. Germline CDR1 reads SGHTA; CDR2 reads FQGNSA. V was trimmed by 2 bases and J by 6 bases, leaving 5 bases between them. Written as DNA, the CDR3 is TGTGCCAGCAGCTTACTCTCCGAGCAGTACTTC. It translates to CASSLLSEQYF. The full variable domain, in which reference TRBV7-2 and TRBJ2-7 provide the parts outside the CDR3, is GAGVSQSPSNKVTEKGKDVELRCDPISGHTALYWYRQSLGQGLEFLIYFQGNSAPDKSGLPSDRFSAERTGGSVSTLTIQRTQQEDSAVYLCASSLLSEQYFGPGTRLTVT.

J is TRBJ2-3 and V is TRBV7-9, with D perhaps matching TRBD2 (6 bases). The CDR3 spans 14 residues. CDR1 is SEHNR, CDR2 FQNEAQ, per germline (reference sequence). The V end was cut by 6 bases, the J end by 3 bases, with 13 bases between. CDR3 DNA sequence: TGTGCCAGCAGACCGGGACTCCAAACAGATACGCAGTATTTT. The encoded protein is CASRPGLQTDTQYF.

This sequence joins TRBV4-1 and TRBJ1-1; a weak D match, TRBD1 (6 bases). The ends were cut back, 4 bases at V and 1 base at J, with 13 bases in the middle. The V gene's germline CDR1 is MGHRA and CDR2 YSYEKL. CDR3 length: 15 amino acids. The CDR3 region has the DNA TGCGCCAGCAGCCCTACCGGGACAACGAACACTGAAGCTTTCTTT. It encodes CASSPTGTTNTEAFF.

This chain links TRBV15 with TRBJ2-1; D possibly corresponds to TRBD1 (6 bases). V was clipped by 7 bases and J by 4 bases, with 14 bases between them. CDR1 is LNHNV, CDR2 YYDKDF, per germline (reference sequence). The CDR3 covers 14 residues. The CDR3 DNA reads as TGTGCCACCACTGGGGCAGGGGAATACAATGAGCAGTTCTTC. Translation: CATTGAGEYNEQFF.

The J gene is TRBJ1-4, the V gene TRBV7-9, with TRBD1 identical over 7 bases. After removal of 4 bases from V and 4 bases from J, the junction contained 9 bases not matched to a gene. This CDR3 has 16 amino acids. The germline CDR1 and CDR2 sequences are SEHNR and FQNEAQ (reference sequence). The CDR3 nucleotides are TGTGCCAGCAGCTCCCTCCGACAGGGCGGTAATGAAAAACTGTTTTTT. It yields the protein CASSSLRQGGNEKLFF.

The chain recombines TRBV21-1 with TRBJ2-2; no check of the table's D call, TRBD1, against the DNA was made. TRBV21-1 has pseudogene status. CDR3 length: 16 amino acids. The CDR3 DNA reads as TGTGCCAGCAGCCTCCATGGGACAGCGAACACCGGGGAGCTGTTTTTT. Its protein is CASSLHGTANTGELFF.

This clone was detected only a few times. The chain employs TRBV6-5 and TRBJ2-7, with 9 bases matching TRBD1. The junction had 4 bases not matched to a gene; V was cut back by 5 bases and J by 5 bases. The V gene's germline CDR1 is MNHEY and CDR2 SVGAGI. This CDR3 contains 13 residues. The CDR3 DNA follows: TGTGCCAGCAGTCGACAGGGGGAAAACGAGCAGTACTTC. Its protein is CASSRQGENEQYF.

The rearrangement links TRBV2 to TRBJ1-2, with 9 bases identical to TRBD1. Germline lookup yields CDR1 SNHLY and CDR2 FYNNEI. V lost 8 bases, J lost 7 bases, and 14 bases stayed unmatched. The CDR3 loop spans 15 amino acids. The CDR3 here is CASFLGTGGLIGYTF. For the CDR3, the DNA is TGTGCCAGCTTTTTGGGTACAGGGGGCCTTATTGGCTACACCTTC.

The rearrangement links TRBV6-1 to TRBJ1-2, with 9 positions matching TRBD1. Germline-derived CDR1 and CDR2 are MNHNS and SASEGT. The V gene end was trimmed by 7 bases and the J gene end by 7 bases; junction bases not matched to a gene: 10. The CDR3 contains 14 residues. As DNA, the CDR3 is TGTGCCAGCACCTGGGACAGGGTAGTTGGTGGCTACACCTTC. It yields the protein CASTWDRVVGGYTF.

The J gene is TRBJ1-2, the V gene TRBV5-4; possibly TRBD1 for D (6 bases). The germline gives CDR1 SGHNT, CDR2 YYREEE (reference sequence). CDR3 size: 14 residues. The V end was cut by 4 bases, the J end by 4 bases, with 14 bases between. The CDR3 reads CASSLQGQSYGYTF. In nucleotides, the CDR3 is TGTGCCAGCAGCCTGCAAGGACAGAGCTATGGCTACACCTTC.

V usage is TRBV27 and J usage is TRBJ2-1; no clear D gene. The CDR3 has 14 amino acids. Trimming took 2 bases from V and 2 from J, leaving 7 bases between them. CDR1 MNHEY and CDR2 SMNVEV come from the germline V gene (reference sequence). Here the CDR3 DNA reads TGTGCCAGCAGTTTAACCGCGGCCTACAATGAGCAGTTCTTC. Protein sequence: CASSLTAAYNEQFF.

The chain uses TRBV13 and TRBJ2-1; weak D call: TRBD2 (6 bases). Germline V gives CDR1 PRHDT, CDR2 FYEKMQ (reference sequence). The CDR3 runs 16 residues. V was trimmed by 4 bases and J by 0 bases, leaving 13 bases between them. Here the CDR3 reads CASSSLAQDSYNEQFF. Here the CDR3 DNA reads TGTGCCAGCAGCTCCCTAGCGCAAGACTCCTACAATGAGCAGTTCTTC.